This entry features one T cell receptor (beta chain) sequence. The antigen remains unidentified. This specimen comes from a study of beta chain features in type 1 diabetes. The study reverse transcribed the entire isolated RNA, so it sequenced expressed TCRB transcripts. The method was immunoSEQ multiplex PCR; TCRdb's version includes in-frame clones alone and lacks a portion of them. The profile shows about 360,000 clones, around an eighth of them singletons. Central memory, naive, regulatory and stem cell-like memory CD4+ cells were sorted by CD45RO/CCR7/CD25/CD127/CD95/CD27. Trimming pared 4 bases from V and 8 bases from J, leaving 17 bases between. This CDR3 has 14 residues. Germline loops: CDR1 GTSNPN, CDR2 SVGIG (reference sequence). Whole-study findings and limits: Shorter templates may be favored by PCR, equally so in patients and controls. Researchers cautioned that cDNA sequencing could over-represent cells with high TCR expression.

Sequencing used naive CD4+ T cells from blood. This chain connects TRBV30 to TRBJ1-4, with D possibly TRBD1 on 6 matching bases. The sequence was obtained from a man aged 18 to 29 in good health. The CDR3: CAWTKNRVWEKLFF. The CDR3, as DNA: TGTGCCTGGACTAAGAACAGGGTTTGGGAAAAACTGTTTTTT.